One and the same sample provided the 21 T cell receptor beta chains below, sequenced in a study of blood T cell repertoires in COVID-19. Only in-frame clones appear in the TCRdb table, and some are missing; sequencing was by immunoSEQ multiplex PCR. The sample includes roughly 500,000 clones, nearly 90% of them seen just once. The sequencing sample was made of peripheral blood. These receptors were taken from a man between 18 and 35 years old with COVID-19, enrolled during active disease.

The chain recombines TRBV7-9 with TRBJ1-6; D gene ambiguous. This CDR3 spans 14 amino acids. CDR1 and CDR2 from the germline V gene are SEHNR and FQNEAQ (reference sequence). V gave up 3 bases and J gave up 5 bases, with 8 bases separating them. CDR3 sequence: CASSFTRDNSPLHF. The CDR3 DNA reads TGTGCCAGCAGCTTTACGAGAGATAATTCACCCCTCCACTTT.

The chain uses TRBV11-3 and TRBJ2-7, with 10 nucleotides matching TRBD2. Germline values: CDR1 SGHNT, CDR2 YENEEA. V shed 4 bases and J 3 bases; nucleotides not matched to a gene: 6. The CDR3 is made up of 15 amino acids. CDR3 residues: CASSYASSGSYEQYF. The CDR3 DNA follows: TGTGCCAGCAGCTATGCTTCTAGCGGGAGCTACGAGCAGTACTTC.

The V and J genes are TRBV6-5 and TRBJ1-1; 7 positions match TRBD1. The CDR3 spans 14 residues. V gave up 6 bases and J gave up 6 bases; unmatched junction bases: 10. Germline CDR1 MNHEY, CDR2 SVGAGI. CDR3 loop: CASSRNRGGAEAFF. CDR3 in DNA: TGTGCCAGCAGCCGGAACAGGGGCGGCGCTGAAGCTTTCTTT.

The chain employs TRBV2 and TRBJ1-4; 7 bases are a match to TRBD1. This CDR3 is 15 amino acids long. Losses at the gene ends were 4 bases for V and 8 bases for J; bases not matched to a gene: 10. Germline V lookup: CDR1 SNHLY, CDR2 FYNNEI. CDR3 in amino acids: CASSARQGWTEKLFF. CDR3 coding DNA: TGTGCCAGCAGTGCCAGACAGGGTTGGACGGAAAAACTGTTTTTT. The full variable domain, with the rest looked up from reference TRBV2 and TRBJ1-4, is EPEVTQTPSHQVTQMGQEVILRCVPISNHLYFYWYRQILGQKVEFLVSFYNNEISEKSEIFDDQFSVERPDGSNFTLKIRSTKLEDSAMYFCASSARQGWTEKLFFGSGTQLSVL.

The rearrangement joins TRBV3-1 (or the pseudogene TRBV3-2) to TRBJ2-6, with TRBD2 as a possible D gene (6 bases). The germline V and J ends were trimmed by 0 bases and 2 bases, with 8 bases remaining between them. The V gene's germline CDR1 is LGHDT and CDR2 YNNKEL (reference sequence). The length of the CDR3 is 16 residues. The CDR3 is CASSQDPGAGANVLTF. The CDR3 DNA follows: TGTGCCAGCAGCCAAGATCCGGGGGCTGGGGCCAACGTCCTGACTTTC.

V and J are TRBV9 and TRBJ1-3; no firm D call. V lost 2 bases, J lost 4 bases, and 16 bases lay in between. The CDR3 has 16 residues. From germline, CDR1 is SGDLS and CDR2 YYNGEE. This CDR3 reads CASSVSHPGKGNTIYF. In nucleotides, the CDR3 is TGTGCCAGCAGCGTGAGCCATCCGGGGAAAGGAAACACCATATATTTT. The full variable domain, rest sourced from reference TRBV9 and TRBJ1-3, is DSGVTQTPKHLITATGQRVTLRCSPRSGDLSVYWYQQSLDQGLQFLIQYYNGEERAKGNILERFSAQQFPDLHSELNLSSLELGDSALYFCASSVSHPGKGNTIYFGEGSWLTVV.

CDR3 amino acids: CASSVGWTRPYEQYF. The CDR3 DNA reads TGTGCCAGCAGCGTGGGGTGGACTAGACCCTACGAGCAGTACTTC. This chain joins TRBV9 and TRBJ2-7; 7 bases line up with TRBD2. The germline V gene encodes CDR1 SGDLS and CDR2 YYNGEE. V lost 2 bases and J lost 2; bases outside the gene matches: 7. The CDR3 runs to 15 residues.

This clone was detected once. The chain has TRBV7-2 and TRBJ1-1; D gene ambiguous. The germline V and J ends were trimmed by 5 bases and 2 bases, with 18 bases remaining between them. Looked up from germline, CDR1 is SGHTA and CDR2 is FQGNSA. This CDR3 is built from 16 residues. CDR3 sequence: CASSSSRLRANTEAFF. CDR3 in DNA: TGTGCCAGCAGCAGCAGCCGTTTGAGGGCAAACACTGAAGCTTTCTTT.

The chain links TRBV3-1 (or the pseudogene TRBV3-2) to TRBJ2-5, with D tentatively TRBD1 (6 bases). This CDR3 comprises 14 residues. Per germline, CDR1 LGHDT and CDR2 YNNKEL (reference sequence). V lost 1 base, J lost 7 bases, and 13 bases lay in between. CDR3 region: CASSQVQGFVTQYF. Written as DNA, the CDR3 is TGTGCCAGCAGCCAAGTCCAGGGGTTTGTGACCCAGTACTTC.

The V gene is TRBV5-1, the J gene TRBJ2-7, with a possible D match to TRBD2 (6 bases). Trimming took 2 bases from V and 2 from J, leaving 8 bases between them. The CDR3 runs to 13 residues. CDR1 is SGHRS and CDR2 is YFSETQ in the germline V gene. The CDR3 protein is CASSFSGAYEQYF. The CDR3 DNA follows: TGCGCCAGCAGCTTTTCGGGGGCCTACGAGCAGTACTTC.

The sample holds one count of this clone. The rearrangement joins TRBV7-2 to TRBJ2-1; 7 bases are a match to TRBD2. The CDR3 is 16 amino acids. CDR1 is SGHTA and CDR2 is FQGNSA in the germline V gene. Germline trimming cut 4 bases from V and 7 bases from J; bases unmatched to any gene: 13. CDR3 residues: CASSSGWLAVWNEQFF. In DNA, the CDR3 is TGTGCCAGCAGCTCCGGGTGGCTAGCGGTCTGGAATGAGCAGTTCTTC. Based on the CDR3 plus reference TRBV7-2 and TRBJ2-1, the full variable domain is GAGVSQSPSNKVTEKGKDVELRCDPISGHTALYWYRQSLGQGLEFLIYFQGNSAPDKSGLPSDRFSAERTGGSVSTLTIQRTQQEDSAVYLCASSSGWLAVWNEQFFGPGTRLTVL.

The gene calls are TRBV12-1 and TRBJ2-1; the DNA was not used to check the table's D call, TRBD2. TRBV12-1 is assigned pseudogene status. The CDR3 is made up of 17 amino acids. CDR3 sequence reads: CASSFDGGGHRVREQFF. CDR3 coding DNA: TGTGCCAGCAGCTTTGATGGCGGGGGGCATCGGGTGAGGGAGCAGTTCTTC.

V gene TRBV6-1 combines with J gene TRBJ1-3, with 9 nucleotides matching TRBD1. The J segment lost 2 bases and the V segment lost 0 bases, leaving 5 bases of the junction unmatched. There are 17 residues in the CDR3. The germline V gene has CDR1 MNHNS and CDR2 SASEGT. This chain's CDR3 is CASSEAPGQGAGNTIYF. Written as DNA, the CDR3 is TGTGCCAGCAGTGAAGCGCCGGGACAGGGTGCTGGAAACACCATATATTTT.

The CDR3 reads CASSNGSATNEKLFF. The DNA for the CDR3 is TGTGCCAGCAGCAATGGCTCAGCAACTAATGAAAAACTGTTTTTT. The chain carries TRBV21-1 and TRBJ1-4; the table assigns TRBD1, which was not confirmed against the DNA. TRBV21-1 is an annotated pseudogene. This CDR3 is built from 15 residues.

This chain joins TRBV10-3 and TRBJ2-1; 8 bases agree with TRBD2. Germline-derived CDR1 and CDR2 are ENHRY and SYGVKD. V dropped 11 bases and J dropped 4; count of bases not matched to a gene: 7. CDR3 length: 13 residues. The CDR3 nucleotides are TGTGCCGTCTATAGCGGGGAGTACAATGAGCAGTTCTTC. It yields the protein CAVYSGEYNEQFF.

V gene TRBV27 combines with J gene TRBJ1-5; D remains ambiguous. CDR1 MNHEY and CDR2 SMNVEV come from the germline V gene (reference sequence). V was shortened by 7 bases and J by 2 bases, with 18 bases between the two germline ends. This CDR3 is 16 amino acids long. CDR3 nucleotide sequence: TGTGCCAGCACCCCACTCGGCCGCGGGGGCAATCAGCCCCAGCATTTT. Amino acids: CASTPLGRGGNQPQHF.

The chain carries TRBV13 and TRBJ2-1, with a possible D match to TRBD2 (6 bases). Trimming stripped 4 bases from V and 0 bases from J, with 13 bases between. The CDR3 loop spans 16 amino acids. Germline CDR1 and CDR2: PRHDT and FYEKMQ (reference sequence). CDR3 region: CASSSRDLSSYNEQFF. The CDR3 nucleotides read TGTGCCAGCAGCTCAAGGGACTTAAGCTCCTACAATGAGCAGTTCTTC.

The V call is TRBV4-1, the J call TRBJ1-6, with 9 bases fitting TRBD1. The CDR3 is 18 amino acids. Per germline, CDR1 MGHRA and CDR2 YSYEKL. Trimming cost V 4 bases and J 6 bases; bases outside gene matches: 13. CDR3 DNA sequence: TGCGCCAGCAGCCCTCTCAAATCGGGACAGGGACTTAATTCACCCCTCCACTTT. It specifies CASSPLKSGQGLNSPLHF.

The V call is TRBV3-1 (or the pseudogene TRBV3-2), the J call TRBJ2-3, with 10 bases that match TRBD2. This CDR3 contains 16 residues. V was pared by 2 bases and J by 5 bases, with 7 bases of the junction left unmatched. From germline, CDR1 is LGHDT and CDR2 YNNKEL (reference sequence). CDR3 loop: CASSQLAGGAGDTQYF. The DNA for the CDR3 is TGTGCCAGCAGCCAATTAGCGGGGGGAGCGGGAGATACGCAGTATTTT.

V gene TRBV18 combines with J gene TRBJ2-7; D is unclear. Germline V gene lookup returns CDR1 KGHSH and CDR2 LQKENI. V was clipped by 5 bases and J by 6 bases, with 17 bases between them. This CDR3 has 14 amino acids. CDR3 coding DNA: TGTGCCAGCTCATCCCCCCGGGTTCTAACCGAGCAGTACTTC. Its protein is CASSSPRVLTEQYF.

The chain carries TRBV4-1 and TRBJ2-3; 7 bases line up with TRBD1. The CDR3 spans 15 residues. V shed 2 bases, J shed 2 bases, and the junction held 4 bases outside the gene matches. Per germline, CDR1 MGHRA and CDR2 YSYEKL. The CDR3 nucleotides are TGCGCCAGCAGCCAAAAGGGGACAGCCACAGATACGCAGTATTTT. This sequence encodes CASSQKGTATDTQYF.